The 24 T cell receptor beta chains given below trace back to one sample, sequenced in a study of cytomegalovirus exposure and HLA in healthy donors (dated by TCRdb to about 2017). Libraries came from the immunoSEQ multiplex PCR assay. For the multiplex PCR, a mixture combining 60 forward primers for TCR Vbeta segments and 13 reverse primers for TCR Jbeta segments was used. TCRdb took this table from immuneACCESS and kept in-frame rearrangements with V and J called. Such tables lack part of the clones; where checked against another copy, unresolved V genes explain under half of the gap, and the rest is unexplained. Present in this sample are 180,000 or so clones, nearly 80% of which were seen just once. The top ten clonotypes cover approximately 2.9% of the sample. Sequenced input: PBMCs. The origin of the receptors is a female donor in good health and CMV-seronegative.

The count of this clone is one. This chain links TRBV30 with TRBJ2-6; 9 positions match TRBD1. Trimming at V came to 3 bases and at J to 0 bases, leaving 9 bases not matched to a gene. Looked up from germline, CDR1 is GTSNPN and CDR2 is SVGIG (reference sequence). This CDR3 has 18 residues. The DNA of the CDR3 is TGTGCCTGGAGCCTAACTGGGACAGGGTTCTCTGGGGCCAACGTCCTGACTTTC. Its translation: CAWSLTGTGFSGANVLTF.

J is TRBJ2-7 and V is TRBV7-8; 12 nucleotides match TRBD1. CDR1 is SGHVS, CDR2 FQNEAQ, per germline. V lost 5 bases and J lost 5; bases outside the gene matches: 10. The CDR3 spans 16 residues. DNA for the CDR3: TGTGCCAGCAGCGTACTTTCGGGACAGGGGGCAAACGAGCAGTACTTC. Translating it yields CASSVLSGQGANEQYF.

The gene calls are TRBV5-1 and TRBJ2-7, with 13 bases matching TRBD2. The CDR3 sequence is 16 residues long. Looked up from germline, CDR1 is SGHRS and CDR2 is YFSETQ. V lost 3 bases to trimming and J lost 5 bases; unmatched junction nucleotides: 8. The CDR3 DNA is TGCGCCAGCAGCTCTGGACTAGCGGGAGAAGTTCACGAGCAGTACTTC. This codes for CASSSGLAGEVHEQYF.

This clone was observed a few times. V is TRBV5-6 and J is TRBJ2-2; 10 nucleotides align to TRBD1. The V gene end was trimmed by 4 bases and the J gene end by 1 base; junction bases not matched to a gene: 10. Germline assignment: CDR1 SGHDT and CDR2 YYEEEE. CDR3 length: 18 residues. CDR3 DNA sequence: TGTGCCAGCAGCGGGACAGGGGTTCGCGGGAGGAACACCGGGGAGCTGTTTTTT. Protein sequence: CASSGTGVRGRNTGELFF. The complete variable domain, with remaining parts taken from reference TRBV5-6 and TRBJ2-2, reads DAGVTQSPTHLIKTRGQQVTLRCSPKSGHDTVSWYQQALGQGPQFIFQYYEEEERQRGNFPDRFSGHQFPNYSSELNVNALLLGDSALYLCASSGTGVRGRNTGELFFGEGSRLTVL.

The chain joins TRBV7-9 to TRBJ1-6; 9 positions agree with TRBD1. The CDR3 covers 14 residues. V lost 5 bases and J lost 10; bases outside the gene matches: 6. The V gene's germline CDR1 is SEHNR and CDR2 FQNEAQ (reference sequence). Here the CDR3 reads CASSGDREGSPLHF. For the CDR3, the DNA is TGTGCCAGCAGCGGGGACAGGGAAGGGTCACCCCTCCACTTT. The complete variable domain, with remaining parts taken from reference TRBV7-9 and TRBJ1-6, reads DTGVSQNPRHKITKRGQNVTFRCDPISEHNRLYWYRQTLGQGPEFLTYFQNEAQLEKSRLLSDRFSAERPKGSFSTLEIQRTEQGDSAMYLCASSGDREGSPLHFGNGTRLTVT.

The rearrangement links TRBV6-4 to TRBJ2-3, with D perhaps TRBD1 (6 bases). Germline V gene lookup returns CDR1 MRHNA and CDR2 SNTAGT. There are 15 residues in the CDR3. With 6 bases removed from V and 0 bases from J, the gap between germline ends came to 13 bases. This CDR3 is CASRPDRTSTDTQYF. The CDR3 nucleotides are TGTGCCAGCAGACCCGACAGGACCAGCACAGATACGCAGTATTTT.

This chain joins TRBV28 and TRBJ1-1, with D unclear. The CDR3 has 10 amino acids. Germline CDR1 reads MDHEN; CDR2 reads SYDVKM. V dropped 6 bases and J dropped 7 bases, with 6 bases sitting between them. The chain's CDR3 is CASSSYEAFF. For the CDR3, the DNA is TGTGCCAGCAGCTCTTATGAAGCTTTCTTT.

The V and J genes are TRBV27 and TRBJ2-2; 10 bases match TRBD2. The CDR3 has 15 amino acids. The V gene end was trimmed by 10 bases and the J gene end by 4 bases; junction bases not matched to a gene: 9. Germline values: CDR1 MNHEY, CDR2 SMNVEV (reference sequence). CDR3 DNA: TGTGCCACTCGAGGGGGACTAGCGCCCACCGGGGAGCTGTTTTTT. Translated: CATRGGLAPTGELFF.

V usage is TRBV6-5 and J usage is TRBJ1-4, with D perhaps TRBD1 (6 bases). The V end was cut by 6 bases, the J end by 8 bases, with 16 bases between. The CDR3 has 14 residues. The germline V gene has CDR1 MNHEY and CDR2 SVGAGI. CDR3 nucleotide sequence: TGTGCCAGCAGGCGGGGGGGCGCAGAAGAAAAACTGTTTTTT. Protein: CASRRGGAEEKLFF.

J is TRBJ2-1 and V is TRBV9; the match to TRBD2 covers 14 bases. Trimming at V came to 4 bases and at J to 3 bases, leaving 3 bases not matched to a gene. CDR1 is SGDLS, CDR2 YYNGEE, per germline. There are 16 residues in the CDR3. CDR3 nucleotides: TGTGCCAGCAGCAGACTAGCGGGAGGGTTCTACAATGAGCAGTTCTTC. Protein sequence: CASSRLAGGFYNEQFF.

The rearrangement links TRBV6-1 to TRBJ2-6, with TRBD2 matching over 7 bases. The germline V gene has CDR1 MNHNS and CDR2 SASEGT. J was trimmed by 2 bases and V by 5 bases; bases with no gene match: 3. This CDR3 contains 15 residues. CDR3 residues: CASSRGETGANVLTF. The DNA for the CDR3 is TGTGCCAGCAGTCGGGGGGAGACTGGGGCCAACGTCCTGACTTTC.

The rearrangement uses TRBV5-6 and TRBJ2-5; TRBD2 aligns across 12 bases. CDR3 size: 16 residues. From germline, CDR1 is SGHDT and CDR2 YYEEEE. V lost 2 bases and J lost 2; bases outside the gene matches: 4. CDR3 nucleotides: TGTGCCAGCAGCTTCGGGACTAGCGGGCTTCAAGAGACCCAGTACTTC. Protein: CASSFGTSGLQETQYF.

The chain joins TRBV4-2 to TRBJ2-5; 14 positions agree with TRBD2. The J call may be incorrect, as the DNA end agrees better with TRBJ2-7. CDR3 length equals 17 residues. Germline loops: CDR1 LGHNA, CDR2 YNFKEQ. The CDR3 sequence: CASSQETSGGASYEQYF. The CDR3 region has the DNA TGTGCCAGCAGCCAGGAGACTAGCGGGGGGGCCTCCTACGAGCAGTACTTC.

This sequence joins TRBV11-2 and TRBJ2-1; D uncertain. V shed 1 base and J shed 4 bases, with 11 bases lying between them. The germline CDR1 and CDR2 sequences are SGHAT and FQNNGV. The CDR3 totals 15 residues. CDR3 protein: CASSLGVAGYNEQFF. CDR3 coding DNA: TGTGCCAGCAGCTTAGGGGTAGCCGGATACAATGAGCAGTTCTTC.

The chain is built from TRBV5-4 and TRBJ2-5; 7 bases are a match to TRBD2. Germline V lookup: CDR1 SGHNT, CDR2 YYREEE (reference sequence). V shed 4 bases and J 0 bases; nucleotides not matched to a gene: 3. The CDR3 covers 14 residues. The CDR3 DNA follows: TGTGCCAGCAGCCACGGGACTAACCAAGAGACCCAGTACTTC. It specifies CASSHGTNQETQYF.

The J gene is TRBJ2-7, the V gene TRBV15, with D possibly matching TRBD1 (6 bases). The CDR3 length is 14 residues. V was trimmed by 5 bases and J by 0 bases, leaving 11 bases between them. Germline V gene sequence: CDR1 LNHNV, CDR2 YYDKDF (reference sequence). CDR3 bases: TGTGCCACCAGCCAAGACAGGATCTCCTACGAGCAGTACTTC. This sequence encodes CATSQDRISYEQYF.

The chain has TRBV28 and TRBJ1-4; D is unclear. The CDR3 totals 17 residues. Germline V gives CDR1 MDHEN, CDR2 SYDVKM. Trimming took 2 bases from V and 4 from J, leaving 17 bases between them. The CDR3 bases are TGTGCCAGCAGTTTAAACCGGGGTGGAGCAGTTAATGAAAAACTGTTTTTT. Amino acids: CASSLNRGGAVNEKLFF.

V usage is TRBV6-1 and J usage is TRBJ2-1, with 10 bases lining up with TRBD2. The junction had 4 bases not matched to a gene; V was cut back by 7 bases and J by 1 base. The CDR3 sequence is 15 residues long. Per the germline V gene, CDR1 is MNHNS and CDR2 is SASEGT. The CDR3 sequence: CASTSAGGSYNEQFF. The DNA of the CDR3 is TGTGCCAGCACCTCAGCGGGGGGGTCCTACAATGAGCAGTTCTTC.

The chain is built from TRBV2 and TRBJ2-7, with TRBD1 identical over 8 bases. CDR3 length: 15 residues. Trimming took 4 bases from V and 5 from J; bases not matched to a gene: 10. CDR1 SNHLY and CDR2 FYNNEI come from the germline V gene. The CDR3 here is CASSVGSGGFHEQYF. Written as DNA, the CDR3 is TGTGCCAGCAGTGTAGGTTCAGGGGGCTTCCACGAGCAGTACTTC.

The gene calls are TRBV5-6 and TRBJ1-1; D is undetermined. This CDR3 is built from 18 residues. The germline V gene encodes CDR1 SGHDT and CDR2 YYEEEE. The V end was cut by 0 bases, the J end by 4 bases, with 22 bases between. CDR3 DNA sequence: TGTGCCAGCAGCTTGGTTGGGGTTGGCTGGGGTGCGGGCACTGAAGCTTTCTTT. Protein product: CASSLVGVGWGAGTEAFF. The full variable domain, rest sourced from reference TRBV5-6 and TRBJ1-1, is DAGVTQSPTHLIKTRGQQVTLRCSPKSGHDTVSWYQQALGQGPQFIFQYYEEEERQRGNFPDRFSGHQFPNYSSELNVNALLLGDSALYLCASSLVGVGWGAGTEAFFGQGTRLTVV.

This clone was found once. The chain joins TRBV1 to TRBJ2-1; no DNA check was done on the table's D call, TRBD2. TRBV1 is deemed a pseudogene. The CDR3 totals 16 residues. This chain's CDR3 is CTSSPQISGGYNEQFF. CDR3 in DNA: TGCACCAGCAGCCCGCAGATTAGCGGGGGGTACAATGAGCAGTTCTTC.

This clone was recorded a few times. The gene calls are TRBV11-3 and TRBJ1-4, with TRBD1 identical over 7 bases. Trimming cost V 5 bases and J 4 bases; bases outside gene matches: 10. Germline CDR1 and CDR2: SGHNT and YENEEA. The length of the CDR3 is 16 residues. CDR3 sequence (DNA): TGTGCCAGCAGCGCACCCGGGGACAGCCGTAATGAAAAACTGTTTTTT. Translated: CASSAPGDSRNEKLFF. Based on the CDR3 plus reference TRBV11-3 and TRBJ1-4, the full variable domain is EAGVVQSPRYKIIEKKQPVAFWCNPISGHNTLYWYLQNLGQGPELLIRYENEEAVDDSQLPKDRFSAERLKGVDSTLKIQPAELGDSAVYLCASSAPGDSRNEKLFFGSGTQLSVL.

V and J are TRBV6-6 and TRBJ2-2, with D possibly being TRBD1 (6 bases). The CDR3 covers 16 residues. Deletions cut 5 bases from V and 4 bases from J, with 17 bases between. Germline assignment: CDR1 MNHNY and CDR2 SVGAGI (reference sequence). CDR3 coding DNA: TGTGCCAGCAGTCCTGACGGGACAACCCTCACCGGGGAGCTGTTTTTT. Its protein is CASSPDGTTLTGELFF.

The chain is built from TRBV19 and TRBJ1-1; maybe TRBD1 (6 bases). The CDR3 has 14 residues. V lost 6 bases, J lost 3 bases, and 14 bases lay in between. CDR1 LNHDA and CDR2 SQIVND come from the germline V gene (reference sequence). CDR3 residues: CASRDSVRYTEAFF. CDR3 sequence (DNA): TGTGCCAGTAGGGACAGCGTGAGGTACACTGAAGCTTTCTTT.